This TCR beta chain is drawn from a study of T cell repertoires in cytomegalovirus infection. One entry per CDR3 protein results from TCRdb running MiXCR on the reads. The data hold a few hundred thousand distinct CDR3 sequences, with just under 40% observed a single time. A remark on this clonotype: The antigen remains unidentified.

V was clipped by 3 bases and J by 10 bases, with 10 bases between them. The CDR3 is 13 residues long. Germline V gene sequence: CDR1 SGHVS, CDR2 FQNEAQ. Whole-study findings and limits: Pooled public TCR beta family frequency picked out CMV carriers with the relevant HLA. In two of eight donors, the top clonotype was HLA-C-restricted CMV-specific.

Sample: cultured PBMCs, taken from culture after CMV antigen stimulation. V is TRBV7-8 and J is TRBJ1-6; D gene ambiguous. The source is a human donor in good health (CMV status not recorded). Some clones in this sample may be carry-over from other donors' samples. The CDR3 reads CASSLPPSSPLHF. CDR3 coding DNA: TGTGCCAGCAGCTTGCCCCCGAGCTCACCCCTCCACTTT.